Listed below are T cell receptor beta chains from one sample, sequenced in a study of T-cell memory formation after mild COVID-19. One entry per CDR3 protein results from TCRdb running MiXCR on the 5' RACE reads. Counted here are almost 45,000 distinct CDR3 sequences, 6% to 8.5% occurring once; the ten biggest clones make up about 0.8%. Input material: PBMCs or a T cell subset sorted from them (not recorded which). Source of these receptors: an adult who had mild COVID-19 (a few samples of this study predate the infection). Cell type and time point are not known. Each CDR3 is given with its conserved first and last residue. The D gene is left open where the match is weak. Clone size is shown for a subset of rows, as once, few, many or a class of expanded clone.

j_call	d_call	v_call	clone_size	cdr3_nt	cdr3_aa
TRBJ2-2	TRBD1	TRBV24-1	.	TGTGCCACCAGTGATTTGTGGGGACAGGGCATCGGGGAGCTGTTTTTT	CATSDLWGQGIGELFF
TRBJ1-2	.	TRBV30	.	TGTGCCTGGAGTGTTCAGGGGCAGGGCTATGGCTACACCTTC	CAWSVQGQGYGYTF
TRBJ1-4	.	TRBV10-3	.	TGTGCCATCAGTCCGATGGGGAAGAATGAAAAACTGTTTTTT	CAISPMGKNEKLFF
TRBJ2-7	TRBD1	TRBV6-1	.	TGTGCCAGCACCGGGACAGGGGGCTACGAGCAGTACTTC	CASTGTGGYEQYF
TRBJ2-7	TRBD1	TRBV6-5	many	TGTGCCAGCAGTTACGGACATGACAGGGGCTACGAGCAGTACTTC	CASSYGHDRGYEQYF
TRBJ2-2	.	TRBV7-8	many	TGTGCCAGCAGCTTAGCAGGGAACACCGGGGAGCTGTTTTTT	CASSLAGNTGELFF
TRBJ2-5	.	TRBV10-3	.	TGTGCCATCAGTGACTGGGTCCAAGAGACCCAGTACTTC	CAISDWVQETQYF
TRBJ1-2	.	TRBV14	.	TGTGCCAGCAGCCAAGATTACAGGGTCGATGGCTACACCTTC	CASSQDYRVDGYTF
TRBJ2-5	TRBD1	TRBV7-8	many	TGTGCCAGCAGCTTAGGGGATCCCGGGACAGGGAGGGAGACCCAGTACTTC	CASSLGDPGTGRETQYF
TRBJ2-3	TRBD2	TRBV7-2	.	TGTGCCAGCAGCTTAGCGGACGGGACTAGCAGTCACACAGATACGCAGTATTTT	CASSLADGTSSHTDTQYF
TRBJ2-1	.	TRBV12-3/TRBV12-4	many	TGTGCCAGCAGTTTAGGGGGAGGCTCGACCAATGAGCAGTTCTTC	CASSLGGGSTNEQFF
TRBJ2-2	TRBD2	TRBV27	many	TGTGCCAGCAGTTTATTTCCCACTAGCGGGGGCCGGGCCGGGGAGCTGTTTTTT	CASSLFPTSGGRAGELFF
TRBJ2-5	.	TRBV29-1	many	TGCAGCGTTGGGGGGGCAAGTGGAGAGACCCAGTACTTC	CSVGGASGETQYF
TRBJ2-3	TRBD2	TRBV6-5	few	TGTGCCAGCAGACCTGTGGGAGGGAGAAGCACAGATACGCAGTATTTT	CASRPVGGRSTDTQYF
TRBJ1-1	.	TRBV7-2	many	TGTGCCAGCAGCGTGACAGGTGGGAACACTGAAGCTTTCTTT	CASSVTGGNTEAFF